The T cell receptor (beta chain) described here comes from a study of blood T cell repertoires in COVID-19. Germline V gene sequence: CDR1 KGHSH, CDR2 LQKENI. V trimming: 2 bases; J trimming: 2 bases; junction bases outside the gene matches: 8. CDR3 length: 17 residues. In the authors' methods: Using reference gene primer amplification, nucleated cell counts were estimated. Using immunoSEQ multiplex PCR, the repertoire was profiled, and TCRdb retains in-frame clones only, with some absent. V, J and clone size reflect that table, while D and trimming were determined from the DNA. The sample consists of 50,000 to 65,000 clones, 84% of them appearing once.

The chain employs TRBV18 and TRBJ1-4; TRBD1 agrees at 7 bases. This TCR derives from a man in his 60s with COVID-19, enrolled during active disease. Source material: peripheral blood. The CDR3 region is CASSPWGTAHTNEKLFF. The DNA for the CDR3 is TGTGCCAGCTCACCATGGGGGACAGCACATACTAATGAAAAACTGTTTTTT.